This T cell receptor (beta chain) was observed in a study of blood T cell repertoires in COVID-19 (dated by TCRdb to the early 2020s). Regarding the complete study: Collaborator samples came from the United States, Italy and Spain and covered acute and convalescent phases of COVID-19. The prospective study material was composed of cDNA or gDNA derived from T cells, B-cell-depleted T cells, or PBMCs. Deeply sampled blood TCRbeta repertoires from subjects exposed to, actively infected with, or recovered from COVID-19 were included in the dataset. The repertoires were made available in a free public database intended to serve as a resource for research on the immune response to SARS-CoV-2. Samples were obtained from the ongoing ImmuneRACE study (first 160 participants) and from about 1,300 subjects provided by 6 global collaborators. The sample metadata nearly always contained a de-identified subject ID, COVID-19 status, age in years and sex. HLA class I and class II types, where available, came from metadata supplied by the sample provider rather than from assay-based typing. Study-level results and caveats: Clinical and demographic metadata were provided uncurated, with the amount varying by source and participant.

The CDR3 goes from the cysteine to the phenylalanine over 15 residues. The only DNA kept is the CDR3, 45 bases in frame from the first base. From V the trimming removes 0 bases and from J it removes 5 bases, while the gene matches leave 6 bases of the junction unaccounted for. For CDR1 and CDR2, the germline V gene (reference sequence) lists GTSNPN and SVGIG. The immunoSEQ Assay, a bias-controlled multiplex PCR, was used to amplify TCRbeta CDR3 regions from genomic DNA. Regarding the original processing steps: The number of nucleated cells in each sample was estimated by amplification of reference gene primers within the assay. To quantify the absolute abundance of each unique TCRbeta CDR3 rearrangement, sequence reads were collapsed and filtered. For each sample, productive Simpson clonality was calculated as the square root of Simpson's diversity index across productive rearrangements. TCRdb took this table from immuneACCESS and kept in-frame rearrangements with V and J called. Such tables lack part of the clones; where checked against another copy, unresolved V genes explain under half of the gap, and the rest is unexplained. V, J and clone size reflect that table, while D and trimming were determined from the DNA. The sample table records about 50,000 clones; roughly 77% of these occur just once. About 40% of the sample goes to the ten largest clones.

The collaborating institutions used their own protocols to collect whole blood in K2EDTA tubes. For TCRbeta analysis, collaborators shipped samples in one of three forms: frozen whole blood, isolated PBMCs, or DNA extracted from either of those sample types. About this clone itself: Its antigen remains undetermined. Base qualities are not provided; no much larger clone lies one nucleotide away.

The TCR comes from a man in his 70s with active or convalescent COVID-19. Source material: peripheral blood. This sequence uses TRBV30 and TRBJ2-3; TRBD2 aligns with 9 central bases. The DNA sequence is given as TGTGCCTGGAGTGTACCTGCGCGGGAGGGAGATACGCAGTATTTT. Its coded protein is CAWSVPAREGDTQYF.